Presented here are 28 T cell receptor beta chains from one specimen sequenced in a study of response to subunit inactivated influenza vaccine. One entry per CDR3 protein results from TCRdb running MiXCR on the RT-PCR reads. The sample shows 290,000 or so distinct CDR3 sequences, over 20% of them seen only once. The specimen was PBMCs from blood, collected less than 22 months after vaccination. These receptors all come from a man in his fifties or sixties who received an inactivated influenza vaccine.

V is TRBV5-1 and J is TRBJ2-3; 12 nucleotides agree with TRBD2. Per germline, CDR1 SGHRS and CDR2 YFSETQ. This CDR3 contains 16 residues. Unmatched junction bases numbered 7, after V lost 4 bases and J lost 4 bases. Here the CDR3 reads CASSPSGRALPDTQYF. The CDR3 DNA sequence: TGCGCCAGCAGCCCTAGCGGGAGGGCCCTCCCAGATACGCAGTATTTT. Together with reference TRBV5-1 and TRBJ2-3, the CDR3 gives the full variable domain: KAGVTQTPRYLIKTRGQQVTLSCSPISGHRSVSWYQQTPGQGLQFLFEYFSETQRNKGNFPGRFSGRQFSNSRSEMNVSTLELGDSALYLCASSPSGRALPDTQYFGPGTRLTVL.

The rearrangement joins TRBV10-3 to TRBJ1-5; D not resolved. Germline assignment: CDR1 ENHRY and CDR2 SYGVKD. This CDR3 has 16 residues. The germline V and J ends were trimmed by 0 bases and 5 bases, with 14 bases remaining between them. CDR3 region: CAISESLYGVDQPQHF. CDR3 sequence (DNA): TGTGCCATCAGTGAGTCTTTGTACGGTGTCGATCAGCCCCAGCATTTT.

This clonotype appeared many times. DNA of the CDR3: TGCAGTGCTAGTACGGGTGCAGCAAATGAAAAACTGTTTTTT. Its translation is CSASTGAANEKLFF. The gene calls are TRBV20-1 and TRBJ1-4; D call uncertain. The CDR3 loop spans 14 amino acids. Germline CDR1 is DFQATT and CDR2 is SNEGSKA (reference sequence). The V and J ends lost 3 bases and 5 bases respectively, with 13 bases between them.

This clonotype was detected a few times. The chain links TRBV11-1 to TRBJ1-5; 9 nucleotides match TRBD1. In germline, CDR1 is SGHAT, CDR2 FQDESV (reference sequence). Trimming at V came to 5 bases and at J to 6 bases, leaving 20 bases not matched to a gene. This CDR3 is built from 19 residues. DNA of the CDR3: TGTGCCAGCAGCCCCTTGACAGGGGGACGGTCTTCCGAGGGTCAGCCCCAGCATTTT. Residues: CASSPLTGGRSSEGQPQHF.

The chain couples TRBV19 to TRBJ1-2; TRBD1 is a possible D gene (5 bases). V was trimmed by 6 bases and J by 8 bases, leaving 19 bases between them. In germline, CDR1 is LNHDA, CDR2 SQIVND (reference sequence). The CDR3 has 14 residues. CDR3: CASSLGPGKLGYTF. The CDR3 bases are TGTGCCAGTAGCCTGGGACCGGGGAAACTGGGCTACACCTTC.

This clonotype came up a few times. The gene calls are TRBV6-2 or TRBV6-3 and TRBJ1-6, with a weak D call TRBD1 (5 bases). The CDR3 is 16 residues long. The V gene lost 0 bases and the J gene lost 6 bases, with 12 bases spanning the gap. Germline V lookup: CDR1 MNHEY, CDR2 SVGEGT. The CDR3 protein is CASSYSRGRLNSPLHF. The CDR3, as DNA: TGTGCCAGCAGTTACTCGAGGGGACGCCTTAATTCACCCCTCCACTTT.

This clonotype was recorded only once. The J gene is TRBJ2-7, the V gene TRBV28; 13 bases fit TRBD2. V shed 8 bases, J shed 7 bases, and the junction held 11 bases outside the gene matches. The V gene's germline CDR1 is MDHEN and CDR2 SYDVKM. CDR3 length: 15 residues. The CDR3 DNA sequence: TGTGCCAGCGGAACTAGCGGGAGGGCCTCTTTTGAGCAGTACTTC. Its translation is CASGTSGRASFEQYF.

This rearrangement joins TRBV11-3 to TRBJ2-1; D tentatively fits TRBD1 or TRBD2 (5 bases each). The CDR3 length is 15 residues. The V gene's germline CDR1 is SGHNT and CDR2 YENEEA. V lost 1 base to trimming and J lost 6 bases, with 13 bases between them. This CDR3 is CASSLGGRGANEQFF. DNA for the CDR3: TGTGCCAGCAGCTTAGGGGGGAGAGGGGCCAATGAGCAGTTCTTC.

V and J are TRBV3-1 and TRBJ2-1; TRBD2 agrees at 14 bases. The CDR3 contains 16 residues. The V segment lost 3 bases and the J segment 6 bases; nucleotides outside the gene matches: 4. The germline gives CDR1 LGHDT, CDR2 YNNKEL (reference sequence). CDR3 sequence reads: CASSHSGLAGGNEQFF. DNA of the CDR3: TGTGCCAGCAGCCATTCCGGACTAGCGGGGGGCAATGAGCAGTTCTTC.

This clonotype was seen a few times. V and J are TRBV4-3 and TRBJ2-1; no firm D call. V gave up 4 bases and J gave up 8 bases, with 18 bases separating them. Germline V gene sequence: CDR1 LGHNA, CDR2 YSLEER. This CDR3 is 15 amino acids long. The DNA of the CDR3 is TGCGCCAGCAGCCGAGACCGTCTCTCCCCGGATGAGCAGTTCTTC. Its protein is CASSRDRLSPDEQFF.

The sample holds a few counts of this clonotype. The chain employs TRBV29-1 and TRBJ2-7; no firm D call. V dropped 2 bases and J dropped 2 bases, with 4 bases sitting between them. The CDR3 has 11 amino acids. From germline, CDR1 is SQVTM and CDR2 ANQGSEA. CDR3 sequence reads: CSVELPYEQYF. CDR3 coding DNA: TGCAGCGTTGAACTACCCTACGAGCAGTACTTC.

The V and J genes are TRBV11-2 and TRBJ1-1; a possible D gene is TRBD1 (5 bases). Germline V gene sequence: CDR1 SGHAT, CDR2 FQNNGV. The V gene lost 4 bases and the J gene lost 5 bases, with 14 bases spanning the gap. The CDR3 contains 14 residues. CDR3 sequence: CASSWDSAGTEAFF. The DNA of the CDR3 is TGTGCCAGCAGCTGGGACTCGGCGGGGACTGAAGCTTTCTTT.

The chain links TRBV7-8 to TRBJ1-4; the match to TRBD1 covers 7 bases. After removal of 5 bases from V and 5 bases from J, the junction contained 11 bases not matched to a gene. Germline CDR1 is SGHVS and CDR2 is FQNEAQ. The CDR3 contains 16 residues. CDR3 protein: CASSTIQGRGNEKLFF. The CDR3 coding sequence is TGTGCCAGCAGCACCATACAGGGGAGAGGCAATGAAAAACTGTTTTTT.

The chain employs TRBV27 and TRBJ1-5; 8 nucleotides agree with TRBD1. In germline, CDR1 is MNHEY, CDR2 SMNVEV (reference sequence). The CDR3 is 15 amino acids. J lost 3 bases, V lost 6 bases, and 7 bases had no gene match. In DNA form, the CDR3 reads TGTGCCAGCAGACAGACGGGACAGGTCAATCAGCCCCAGCATTTT. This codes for CASRQTGQVNQPQHF.

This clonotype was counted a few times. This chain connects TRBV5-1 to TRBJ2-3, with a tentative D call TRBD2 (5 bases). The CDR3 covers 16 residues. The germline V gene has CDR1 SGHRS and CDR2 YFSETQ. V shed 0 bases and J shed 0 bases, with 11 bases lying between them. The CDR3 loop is CASSLGQDSSTDTQYF. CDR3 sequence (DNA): TGCGCCAGCAGCTTGGGGCAGGACTCTAGCACAGATACGCAGTATTTT.

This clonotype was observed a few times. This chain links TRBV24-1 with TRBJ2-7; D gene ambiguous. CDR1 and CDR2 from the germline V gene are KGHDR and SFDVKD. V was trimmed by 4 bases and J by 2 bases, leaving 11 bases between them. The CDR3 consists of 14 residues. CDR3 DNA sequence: TGTGCCACCAGTGACACTATTTGGCCCTACGAGCAGTACTTC. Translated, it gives CATSDTIWPYEQYF.

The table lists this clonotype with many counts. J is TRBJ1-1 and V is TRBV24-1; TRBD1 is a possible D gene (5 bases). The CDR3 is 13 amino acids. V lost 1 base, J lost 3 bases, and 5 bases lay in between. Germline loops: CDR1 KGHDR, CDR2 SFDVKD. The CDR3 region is CATSDLGDTEAFF. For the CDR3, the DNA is TGTGCCACCAGTGATTTAGGGGACACTGAAGCTTTCTTT.

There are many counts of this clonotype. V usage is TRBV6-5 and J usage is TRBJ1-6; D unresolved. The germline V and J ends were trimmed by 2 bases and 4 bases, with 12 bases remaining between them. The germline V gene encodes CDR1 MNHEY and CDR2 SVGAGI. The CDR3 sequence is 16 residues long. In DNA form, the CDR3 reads TGTGCCAGCAGTTACAGGCCAGAGAGATATAATTCACCCCTCCACTTT. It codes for CASSYRPERYNSPLHF.

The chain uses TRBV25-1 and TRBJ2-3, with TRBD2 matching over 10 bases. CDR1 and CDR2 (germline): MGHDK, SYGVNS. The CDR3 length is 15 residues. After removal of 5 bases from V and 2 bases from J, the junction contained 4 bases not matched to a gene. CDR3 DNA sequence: TGTGCCAGCAGTCCCAGCGGGGGGGCCACAGATACGCAGTATTTT. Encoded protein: CASSPSGGATDTQYF. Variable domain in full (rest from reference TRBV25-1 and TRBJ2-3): EADIYQTPRYLVIGTGKKITLECSQTMGHDKMYWYQQDPGMELHLIHYSYGVNSTEKGDLSSESTVSRIRTEHFPLTLESARPSHTSQYLCASSPSGGATDTQYFGPGTRLTVL.

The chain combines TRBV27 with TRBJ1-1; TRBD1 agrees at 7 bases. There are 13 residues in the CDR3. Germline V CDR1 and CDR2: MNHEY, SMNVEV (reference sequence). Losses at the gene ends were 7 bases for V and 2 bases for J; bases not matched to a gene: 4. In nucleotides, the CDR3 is TGTGCCAGCAAGACAGGGACCAACACTGAAGCTTTCTTT. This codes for CASKTGTNTEAFF.

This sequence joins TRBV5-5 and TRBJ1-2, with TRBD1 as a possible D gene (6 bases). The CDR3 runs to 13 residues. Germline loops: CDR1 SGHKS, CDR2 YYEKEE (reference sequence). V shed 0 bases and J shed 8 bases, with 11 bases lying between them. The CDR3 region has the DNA TGTGCCAGCAGCTTGGACAGGGTTGGCGGCTACACCTTC. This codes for CASSLDRVGGYTF.

CDR3 amino acids: CASRPDLTVLTEAFF. CDR3 DNA sequence: TGTGCCAGCAGGCCAGACCTGACAGTTCTGACTGAAGCTTTCTTT. This chain links TRBV27 with TRBJ1-1, with D tentatively TRBD1 (5 bases). The CDR3 is made up of 15 amino acids. Between the trimmed V and J ends, which lost 6 bases and 5 bases, there was a span of 19 bases. CDR1 is MNHEY and CDR2 is SMNVEV in the germline V gene (reference sequence).

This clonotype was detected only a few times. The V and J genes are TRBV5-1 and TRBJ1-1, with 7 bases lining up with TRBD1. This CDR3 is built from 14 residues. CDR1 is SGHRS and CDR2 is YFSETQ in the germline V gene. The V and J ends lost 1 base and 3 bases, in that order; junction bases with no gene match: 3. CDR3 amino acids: CASSLRGRDTEAFF. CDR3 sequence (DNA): TGCGCCAGCAGCTTGAGGGGGCGGGACACTGAAGCTTTCTTT.

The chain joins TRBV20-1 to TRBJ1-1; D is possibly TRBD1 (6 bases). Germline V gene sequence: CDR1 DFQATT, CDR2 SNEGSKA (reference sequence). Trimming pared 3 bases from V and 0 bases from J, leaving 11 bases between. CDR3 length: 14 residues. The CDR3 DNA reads TGCAGTGCTAGGTTACAGGGATTGAACACTGAAGCTTTCTTT. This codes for CSARLQGLNTEAFF.

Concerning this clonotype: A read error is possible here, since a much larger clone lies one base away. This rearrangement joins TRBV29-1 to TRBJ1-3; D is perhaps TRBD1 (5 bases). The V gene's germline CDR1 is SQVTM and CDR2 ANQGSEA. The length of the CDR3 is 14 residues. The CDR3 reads CSVAEGRIGNTVYF. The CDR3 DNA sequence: TGCAGCGTTGCGGAGGGGCGAATTGGAAACACCGTATATTTT.

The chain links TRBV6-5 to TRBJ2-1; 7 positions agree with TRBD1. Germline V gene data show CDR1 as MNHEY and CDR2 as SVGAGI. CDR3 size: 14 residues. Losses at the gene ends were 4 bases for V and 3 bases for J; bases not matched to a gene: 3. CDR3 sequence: CASSSQGNYNEQFF. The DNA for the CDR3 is TGTGCCAGCAGTTCACAGGGGAACTACAATGAGCAGTTCTTC.

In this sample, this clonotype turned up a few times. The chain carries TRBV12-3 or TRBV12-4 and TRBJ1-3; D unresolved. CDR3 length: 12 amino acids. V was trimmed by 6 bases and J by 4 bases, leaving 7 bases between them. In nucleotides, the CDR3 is TGTGCCAGCAGATGGACCGGAAACACCATATATTTT. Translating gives CASRWTGNTIYF.

The CDR3 is CASRGDRVRPQHF. The CDR3 nucleotides are TGTGCCAGCAGAGGGGACAGGGTGAGGCCCCAGCATTTT. This sequence joins TRBV6-2 or TRBV6-3 and TRBJ1-5; TRBD1 aligns across 9 bases. V gave up 6 bases and J gave up 9 bases; unmatched junction bases: 6. The CDR3 consists of 13 residues. Germline V gives CDR1 MNHEY, CDR2 SVGEGT.